Following are 2 T cell receptor beta chains from one sample sequenced in a study of blood T cell repertoires in COVID-19. Only in-frame clones appear in the TCRdb table, and some are missing; sequencing was by immunoSEQ multiplex PCR. The sample contains about 98,000 clones, approximately 82% of which appear only once. Sequenced input: peripheral blood. These receptors were taken from a man between 60 and 75 years old with acute or convalescent COVID-19.

The chain links TRBV5-4 to TRBJ2-2; 8 nucleotides align to TRBD2. The CDR3 is 14 residues long. The V gene end was trimmed by 6 bases and the J gene end by 7 bases; junction bases not matched to a gene: 8. The germline V gene has CDR1 SGHNT and CDR2 YYREEE (reference sequence). The CDR3 DNA follows: TGTGCCAGCACCTCACGCGGGGGGAACGGGGAGCTGTTTTTT. Translated: CASTSRGGNGELFF.

J is TRBJ1-3 and V is TRBV7-2, with unresolved D. The CDR3 length is 17 residues. Per the germline V gene, CDR1 is SGHTA and CDR2 is FQGNSA. With 3 bases removed from V and 4 bases from J, the gap between germline ends came to 19 bases. The CDR3 DNA follows: TGTGCCAGCAGCTTTAATAGCGTCGAAGGAGGGGGAAACACCATATATTTT. This translates into CASSFNSVEGGGNTIYF.